Below are 25 T cell receptor beta chains sequenced from a single sample in a study of T cell responses to AZD1222 COVID-19 vaccine. Sequencing used immunoSEQ multiplex PCR; TCRdb keeps in-frame clones, though not all of them. The sample consists of about 120,000 clones, 80% to 90% of them appearing once. Sequences were derived from peripheral blood, sampled on day 0 of AZD1222 vaccination. These receptors all come from an adult in good health.

The chain carries TRBV7-8 and TRBJ1-1; TRBD1 aligns across 7 bases. After removal of 3 bases from V and 3 bases from J, the junction contained 4 bases not matched to a gene. Germline assignment: CDR1 SGHVS and CDR2 FQNEAQ. The CDR3 spans 14 residues. In nucleotides, the CDR3 is TGTGCCAGCAGCTTCGGGACAGCCTACACTGAAGCTTTCTTT. This translates into CASSFGTAYTEAFF.

This rearrangement joins TRBV7-3 to TRBJ1-1, with 10 bases aligning to TRBD1. The CDR3 loop spans 15 amino acids. From germline, CDR1 is SGHTA and CDR2 FQGTGA. J lost 9 bases, V lost 5 bases, and 12 bases had no gene match. The CDR3 DNA reads as TGTGCCAGCAGCCTCCAAGCCCGGGACAGGGGAAAAGCTTTCTTT. The encoded protein is CASSLQARDRGKAFF.

The chain has TRBV19 and TRBJ1-2; D is ambiguous. This CDR3 is built from 15 residues. V was clipped by 10 bases and J by 4 bases, with 22 bases between them. Germline V lookup: CDR1 LNHDA, CDR2 SQIVND (reference sequence). The CDR3 here is CATRGEGRTRYGYTF. The DNA of the CDR3 is TGTGCCACTCGTGGGGAGGGCAGGACTCGCTATGGCTACACCTTC. The full variable domain, its missing parts supplied by reference TRBV19 and TRBJ1-2, is DGGITQSPKYLFRKEGQNVTLSCEQNLNHDAMYWYRQDPGQGLRLIYYSQIVNDFQKGDIAEGYSVSREKKESFPLTVTSAQKNPTAFYLCATRGEGRTRYGYTFGSGTRLTVV.

The chain employs TRBV9 and TRBJ1-5; D might be TRBD1 (5 bases). This CDR3 has 16 amino acids. The V and J ends lost 4 bases and 0 bases respectively, with 14 bases between them. Germline CDR1 and CDR2: SGDLS and YYNGEE. CDR3 residues: CASSPPGLDSNQPQHF. The CDR3 DNA follows: TGTGCCAGCAGCCCTCCGGGACTAGATAGCAATCAGCCCCAGCATTTT.

Written as DNA, the CDR3 is TGTGCCAGCTCCTTAAGACAGGGGGGAAACAATCAGCCCCAGCATTTT. Protein sequence: CASSLRQGGNNQPQHF. The V gene is TRBV18, the J gene TRBJ1-5; 9 nucleotides agree with TRBD1. The germline gives CDR1 KGHSH, CDR2 LQKENI. Trimming cost V 6 bases and J 3 bases; bases outside gene matches: 9. The CDR3 length is 16 residues. Supplemented by reference TRBV18 and TRBJ1-5, the full variable domain reads NAGVMQNPRHLVRRRGQEARLRCSPMKGHSHVYWYRQLPEEGLKFMVYLQKENIIDESGMPKERFSAEFPKEGPSILRIQQVVRGDSAAYFCASSLRQGGNNQPQHFGDGTRLSIL.

J is TRBJ2-6 and V is TRBV4-1; 8 bases are a match to TRBD2. From germline, CDR1 is MGHRA and CDR2 YSYEKL. V lost 4 bases, J lost 2 bases, and 7 bases stayed unmatched. The CDR3 runs 17 residues. The CDR3 reads CASSPPGGATGANVLTF. The CDR3 DNA is TGCGCCAGCAGCCCCCCCGGGGGGGCAACTGGGGCCAACGTCCTGACTTTC.

The genes are TRBV9 and TRBJ1-4, with a tentative D call TRBD1 (5 bases). Trimming stripped 4 bases from V and 5 bases from J, with 15 bases between. This CDR3 comprises 15 residues. Germline loops: CDR1 SGDLS, CDR2 YYNGEE. CDR3 sequence: CASSRQGARNEKLFF. CDR3 in DNA: TGTGCCAGCAGCCGTCAAGGGGCAAGAAATGAAAAACTGTTTTTT.

The V gene is TRBV14, the J gene TRBJ1-2; D might be TRBD1 (5 bases). In germline, CDR1 is SGHDN, CDR2 FVKESK. The V end was cut by 0 bases, the J end by 7 bases, with 12 bases between. The CDR3 extends over 14 amino acids. The CDR3 spells CASSQDYGAGGYTF. As DNA, the CDR3 is TGTGCCAGCAGCCAAGATTATGGGGCGGGTGGCTACACCTTC.

The chain links TRBV5-1 to TRBJ1-2, with a tentative D call TRBD1 (5 bases). Germline assignment: CDR1 SGHRS and CDR2 YFSETQ. The CDR3 is 15 residues long. Trimming took off 4 bases at V and 4 bases at J, with 17 bases between the two ends. The CDR3 DNA reads TGCGCCAGCAGCCTTGACAGCCTAGATTTCTATGGCTACACCTTC. It is translated as CASSLDSLDFYGYTF.

The chain recombines TRBV6-5 with TRBJ1-1; possible D gene TRBD1, 5 bases. Germline CDR1 MNHEY, CDR2 SVGAGI. Trimming shortened V by 3 bases and J by 5 bases, and 16 bases separated the two germline ends. The CDR3 spans 15 residues. The chain's CDR3 is CASSYRLGTGTEAFF. The CDR3 coding sequence is TGTGCCAGCAGTTATAGACTGGGGACGGGGACTGAAGCTTTCTTT.

This clone was seen a single time. This rearrangement joins TRBV24-1 to TRBJ2-3; 11 nucleotides align to TRBD2. CDR3 length: 17 amino acids. Germline CDR1 KGHDR, CDR2 SFDVKD. V lost 6 bases, J lost 6 bases, and 13 bases stayed unmatched. The CDR3 protein is CATSRPSLAGGFDTQYF. The CDR3 DNA is TGTGCCACCAGTCGGCCTTCTCTAGCGGGAGGTTTTGATACGCAGTATTTT.

Regarding this clone: The same CDR3 is also encoded by other DNA sequences in this sample. The V call is TRBV5-1, the J call TRBJ2-7, with TRBD1 matching 8 bases. Germline trimming cut 3 bases from V and 3 bases from J; bases unmatched to any gene: 8. The CDR3 length is 15 residues. Germline V lookup: CDR1 SGHRS, CDR2 YFSETQ. The DNA of the CDR3 is TGCGCCAGCAGCTCTTATCTCGGACAGGGCTACGAGCAGTACTTC. Encoded protein: CASSSYLGQGYEQYF.

In nucleotides, the CDR3 is TGTGCCAGCAGCCACACTTTCGGGGGCGGAACTGGAAACACCATATATTTT. It specifies CASSHTFGGGTGNTIYF. The chain employs TRBV4-2 and TRBJ1-3, with D perhaps TRBD1 (6 bases). In germline, CDR1 is LGHNA, CDR2 YNFKEQ. V lost 3 bases, J lost 2 bases, and 17 bases lay in between. This CDR3 region has 17 residues.

The chain couples TRBV2 to TRBJ1-5; tentative D call: TRBD1 (5 bases). Trimming cost V 4 bases and J 3 bases, with 10 bases left between them. CDR3 length: 14 amino acids. Germline CDR1 reads SNHLY; CDR2 reads FYNNEI. The CDR3 spells CASSVRESNQPQHF. Here the CDR3 DNA reads TGTGCCAGCAGTGTCAGGGAGTCCAATCAGCCCCAGCATTTT.

The J gene is TRBJ2-1, the V gene TRBV2, with D unresolved. The CDR3 spans 14 residues. From germline, CDR1 is SNHLY and CDR2 FYNNEI. Between the trimmed V and J ends, which lost 5 bases and 11 bases, there was a span of 19 bases. CDR3 amino acids: CASSLQLLGPQQFF. CDR3 coding DNA: TGTGCCAGCAGTCTTCAACTCCTTGGGCCCCAGCAGTTCTTC. The full variable domain, its missing parts supplied by reference TRBV2 and TRBJ2-1, is EPEVTQTPSHQVTQMGQEVILRCVPISNHLYFYWYRQILGQKVEFLVSFYNNEISEKSEIFDDQFSVERPDGSNFTLKIRSTKLEDSAMYFCASSLQLLGPQQFFGPGTRLTVL.

This clone has more than one count but fewer than ten. This rearrangement joins TRBV7-3 to TRBJ2-3; D gene ambiguous. Looked up from germline, CDR1 is SGHTA and CDR2 is FQGTGA. Trimming took off 4 bases at V and 4 bases at J, with 6 bases between the two ends. The CDR3 extends over 12 amino acids. Here the CDR3 reads CASSSEPDTQYF. CDR3 coding DNA: TGTGCCAGCAGCTCCGAACCAGATACGCAGTATTTT.

The rearrangement joins TRBV30 to TRBJ1-1; D not resolved. Germline CDR1 is GTSNPN and CDR2 is SVGIG (reference sequence). The germline V and J ends were trimmed by 4 bases and 2 bases, with 11 bases remaining between them. CDR3 length: 13 amino acids. DNA for the CDR3: TGTGCCTGGATTTCGGCCGGAAACACTGAAGCTTTCTTT. This sequence encodes CAWISAGNTEAFF.

The chain uses TRBV5-1 and TRBJ1-1; D uncertain. The CDR3 length is 14 residues. Germline CDR1 SGHRS, CDR2 YFSETQ. V was trimmed by 0 bases and J by 2 bases, leaving 8 bases between them. The CDR3 DNA is TGCGCCAGCAGCTTGGCCTCAGGTAACACTGAAGCTTTCTTT. Residues: CASSLASGNTEAFF.

This sequence joins TRBV29-1 and TRBJ1-2; 9 bases align to TRBD1. The germline CDR1 and CDR2 sequences are SQVTM and ANQGSEA. The CDR3 loop spans 14 amino acids. V shed 4 bases and J 1 base; nucleotides not matched to a gene: 4. The chain's CDR3 is CSVASTGGNYGYTF. As DNA, the CDR3 is TGCAGCGTTGCTTCGACAGGGGGTAACTATGGCTACACCTTC.

V gene TRBV21-1 combines with J gene TRBJ2-4. TRBV21-1 corresponds to a pseudogene. The CDR3 length is 15 residues. CDR3 nucleotide sequence: TGTGCCAGCAGCAAATATGAGACGTTCGAAAACATTCAGTACTTC. The encoded protein is CASSKYETFENIQYF.

The chain is built from TRBV5-8 and TRBJ2-2; D possibly corresponds to TRBD2 (5 bases). V lost 1 base and J 0 bases, leaving 7 bases between the germline ends. The CDR3 has 15 amino acids. Germline loops: CDR1 SGHTS, CDR2 YDEGEE. The CDR3, as DNA: TGTGCCAGCAGCTTGCCCGGGACGAACACCGGGGAGCTGTTTTTT. It yields the protein CASSLPGTNTGELFF.

The chain links TRBV10-2 to TRBJ2-6; tentatively, D is TRBD1 (6 bases). V was cut by 5 bases and J by 4 bases, with 15 bases left in between. The length of the CDR3 is 16 residues. Germline V CDR1 and CDR2: WSHSY, SAAADI. CDR3 DNA: TGCGCCAGCAGTCAGGGGAATAGTGCGGGGGCCAACGTCCTGACTTTC. It yields the protein CASSQGNSAGANVLTF.

This chain links TRBV30 with TRBJ1-4; D might be TRBD1 (5 bases). The V and J ends lost 3 bases and 7 bases respectively, with 12 bases between them. This CDR3 is 13 amino acids long. Germline-derived CDR1 and CDR2 are GTSNPN and SVGIG (reference sequence). CDR3 DNA: TGTGCCTGGAGACAGGCGGGGTTTGAAAAACTGTTTTTT. Translation gives CAWRQAGFEKLFF.

V usage is TRBV2 and J usage is TRBJ2-2; 10 bases fit TRBD1. With V trimmed by 6 bases and J by 0 bases, 10 bases remained unmatched. This CDR3 is built from 18 residues. Looked up from germline, CDR1 is SNHLY and CDR2 is FYNNEI. CDR3 amino acids: CASRGKLGQGPNTGELFF. The CDR3 DNA reads as TGTGCCAGCAGGGGAAAATTGGGACAGGGGCCGAACACCGGGGAGCTGTTTTTT.

The rearrangement joins TRBV30 to TRBJ1-5; D call uncertain. The V gene lost 3 bases and the J gene lost 7 bases, with 16 bases spanning the gap. The CDR3 is 14 residues long. From germline, CDR1 is GTSNPN and CDR2 SVGIG (reference sequence). The CDR3 DNA is TGTGCCTGGAGCGGAGCGGGGAGGTGGCAGCCCCAGCATTTT. This encodes CAWSGAGRWQPQHF.